This record looks at one TCR beta chain sequence and its context. There are 14 residues in the CDR3. Germline V gives CDR1 MNHEY, CDR2 SVGAGI. V was clipped by 2 bases and J by 7 bases; unmatched bases: 2. The data derive from a study of T cells and copy number aberrations in small-cell lung cancer. The repertoire was sequenced with immunoSEQ multiplex PCR; TCRdb's copy has only in-frame clones and lacks some. This table holds about 1,600 clones, 83% found once. The sequenced sample consisted of normal tissue next to the tumor. The origin of this receptor is a man aged 60-69 years with small cell lung cancer. The rearrangement uses TRBV6-5 and TRBJ1-6, with 7 bases lining up with TRBD1. The CDR3 sequence is CASSYETGNSPLHF. CDR3 DNA: TGTGCCAGCAGTTACGAGACAGGGAATTCACCCCTCCACTTT.